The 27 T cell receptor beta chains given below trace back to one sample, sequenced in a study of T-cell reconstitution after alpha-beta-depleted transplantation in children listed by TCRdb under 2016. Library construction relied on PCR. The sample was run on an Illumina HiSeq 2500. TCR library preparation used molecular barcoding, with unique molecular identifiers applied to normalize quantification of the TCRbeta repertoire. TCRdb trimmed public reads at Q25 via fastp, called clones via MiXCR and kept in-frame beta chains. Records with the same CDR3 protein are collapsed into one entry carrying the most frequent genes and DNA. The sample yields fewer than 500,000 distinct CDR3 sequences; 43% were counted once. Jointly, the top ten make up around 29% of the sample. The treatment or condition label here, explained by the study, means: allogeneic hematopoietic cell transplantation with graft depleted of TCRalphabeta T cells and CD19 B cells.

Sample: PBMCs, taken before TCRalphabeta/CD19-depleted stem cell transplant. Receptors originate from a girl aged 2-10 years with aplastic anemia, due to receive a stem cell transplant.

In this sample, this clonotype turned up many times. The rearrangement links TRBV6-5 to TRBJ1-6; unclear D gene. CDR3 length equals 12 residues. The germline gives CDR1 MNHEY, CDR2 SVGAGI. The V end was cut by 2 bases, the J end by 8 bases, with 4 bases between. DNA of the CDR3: TGTGCCAGCAGTTACGGGTATTCACCCCTCCACTTT. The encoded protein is CASSYGYSPLHF.

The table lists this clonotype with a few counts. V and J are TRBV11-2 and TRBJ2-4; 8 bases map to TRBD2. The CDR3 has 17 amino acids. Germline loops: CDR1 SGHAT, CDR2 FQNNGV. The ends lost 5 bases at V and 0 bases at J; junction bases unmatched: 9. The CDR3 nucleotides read TGTGCCAGCAGCCACATACTAGCGGCCCTAGCCAAAAACATTCAGTACTTC. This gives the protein CASSHILAALAKNIQYF.

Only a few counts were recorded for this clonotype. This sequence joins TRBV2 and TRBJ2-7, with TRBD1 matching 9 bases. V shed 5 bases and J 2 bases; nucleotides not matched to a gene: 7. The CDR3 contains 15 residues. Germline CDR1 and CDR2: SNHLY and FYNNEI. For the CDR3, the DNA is TGTGCCAGCAGTCCCGGGACAGGGTTCCCCTACGAGCAGTACTTC. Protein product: CASSPGTGFPYEQYF.

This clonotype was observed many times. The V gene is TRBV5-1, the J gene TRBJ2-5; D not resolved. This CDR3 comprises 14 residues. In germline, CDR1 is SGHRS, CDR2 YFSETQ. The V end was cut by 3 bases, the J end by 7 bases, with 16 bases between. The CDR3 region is CASSSRWAPGTQYF. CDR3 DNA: TGCGCCAGCAGCTCTAGGTGGGCCCCGGGGACCCAGTACTTC. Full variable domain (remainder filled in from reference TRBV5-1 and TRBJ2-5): KAGVTQTPRYLIKTRGQQVTLSCSPISGHRSVSWYQQTPGQGLQFLFEYFSETQRNKGNFPGRFSGRQFSNSRSEMNVSTLELGDSALYLCASSSRWAPGTQYFGPGTRLLVL.

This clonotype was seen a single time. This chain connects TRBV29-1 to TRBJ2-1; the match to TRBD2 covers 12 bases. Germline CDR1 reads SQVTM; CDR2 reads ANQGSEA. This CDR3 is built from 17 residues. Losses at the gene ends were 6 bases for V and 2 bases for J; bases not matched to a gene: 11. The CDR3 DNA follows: TGCAGCGTGGAGGGACTAGCGGGTAAGGGTCCCTACAATGAGCAGTTCTTC. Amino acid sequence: CSVEGLAGKGPYNEQFF.

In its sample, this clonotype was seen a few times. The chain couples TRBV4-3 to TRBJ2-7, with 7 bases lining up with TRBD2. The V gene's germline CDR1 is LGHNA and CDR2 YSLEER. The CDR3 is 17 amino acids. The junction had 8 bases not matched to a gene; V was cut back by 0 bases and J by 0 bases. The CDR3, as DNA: TGCGCCAGCAGCCAAGAGTGGAGCGGGACTAACTCCTACGAGCAGTACTTC. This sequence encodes CASSQEWSGTNSYEQYF.

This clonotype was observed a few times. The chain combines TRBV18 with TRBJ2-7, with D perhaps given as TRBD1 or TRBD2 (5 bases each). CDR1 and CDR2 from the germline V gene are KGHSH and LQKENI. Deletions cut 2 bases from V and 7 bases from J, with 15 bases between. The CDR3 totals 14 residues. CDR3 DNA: TGTGCCAGCTCACCAGAAGACAGCCGGGGAGAGCAGTACTTC. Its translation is CASSPEDSRGEQYF.

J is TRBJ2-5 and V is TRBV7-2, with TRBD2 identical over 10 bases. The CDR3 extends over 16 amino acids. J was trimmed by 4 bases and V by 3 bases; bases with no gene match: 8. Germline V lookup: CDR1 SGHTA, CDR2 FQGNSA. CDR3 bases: TGTGCCAGCAGCTTTGGCCTAGCGGGAGAGGGAGAGACCCAGTACTTC. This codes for CASSFGLAGEGETQYF. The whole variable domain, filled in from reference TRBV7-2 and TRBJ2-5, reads GAGVSQSPSNKVTEKGKDVELRCDPISGHTALYWYRQSLGQGLEFLIYFQGNSAPDKSGLPSDRFSAERTGGSVSTLTIQRTQQEDSAVYLCASSFGLAGEGETQYFGPGTRLLVL.

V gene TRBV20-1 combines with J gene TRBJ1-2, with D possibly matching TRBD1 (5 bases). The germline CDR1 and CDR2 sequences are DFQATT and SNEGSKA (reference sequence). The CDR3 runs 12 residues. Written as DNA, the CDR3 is TGCTCCTGCGGGGGGGGAGACTATGGCTACACCTTC. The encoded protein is CSCGGGDYGYTF.

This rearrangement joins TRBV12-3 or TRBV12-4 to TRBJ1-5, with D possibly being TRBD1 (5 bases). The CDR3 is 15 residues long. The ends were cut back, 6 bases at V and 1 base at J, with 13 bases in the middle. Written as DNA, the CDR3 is TGTGCCAGCAGAGGGGTCGGGGGAAGCAATCAGCCCCAGCATTTT. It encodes CASRGVGGSNQPQHF.

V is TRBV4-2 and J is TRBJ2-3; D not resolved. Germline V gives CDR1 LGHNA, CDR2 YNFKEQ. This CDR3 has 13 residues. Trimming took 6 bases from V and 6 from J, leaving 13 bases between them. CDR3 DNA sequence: TGTGCCAGCAGTGAGGCGGATATCGATACGCAGTATTTT. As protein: CASSEADIDTQYF.

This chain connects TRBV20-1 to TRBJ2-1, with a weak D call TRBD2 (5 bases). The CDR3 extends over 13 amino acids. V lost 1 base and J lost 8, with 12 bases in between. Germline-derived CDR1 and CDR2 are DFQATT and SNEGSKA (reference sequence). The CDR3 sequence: CSARVRRVYEQFF. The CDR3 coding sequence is TGCAGTGCTAGAGTTAGGCGGGTATATGAGCAGTTCTTC.

The CDR3 coding sequence is TGTGCCAGCAGCTTAGGGACAGGGGCTCTCAATCAGCCCCAGCATTTT. Its translation is CASSLGTGALNQPQHF. The chain uses TRBV7-9 and TRBJ1-5; TRBD1 aligns across 9 bases. In germline, CDR1 is SEHNR, CDR2 FQNEAQ (reference sequence). This CDR3 has 16 amino acids. V lost 1 base, J lost 3 bases, and 4 bases stayed unmatched.

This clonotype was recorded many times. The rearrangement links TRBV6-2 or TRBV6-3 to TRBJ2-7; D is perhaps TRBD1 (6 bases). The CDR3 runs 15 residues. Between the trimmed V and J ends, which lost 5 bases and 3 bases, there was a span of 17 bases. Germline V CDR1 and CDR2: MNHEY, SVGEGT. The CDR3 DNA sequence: TGTGCCAGCAGTCAGCCGGGACCAGGGGTCTACGAGCAGTACTTC. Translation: CASSQPGPGVYEQYF.

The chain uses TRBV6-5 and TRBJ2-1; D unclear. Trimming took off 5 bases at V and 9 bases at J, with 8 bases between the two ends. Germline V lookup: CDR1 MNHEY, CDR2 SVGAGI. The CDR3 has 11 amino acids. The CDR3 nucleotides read TGTGCCAGCAGTGGGCTTGCTGAGCAGTTCTTC. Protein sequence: CASSGLAEQFF.

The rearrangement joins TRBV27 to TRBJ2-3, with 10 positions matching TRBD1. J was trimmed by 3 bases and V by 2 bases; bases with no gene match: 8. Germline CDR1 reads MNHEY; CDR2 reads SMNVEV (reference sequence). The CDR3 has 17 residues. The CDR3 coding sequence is TGTGCCAGCAGTTTAATCGCCAGGACAGGGGGGACAGATACGCAGTATTTT. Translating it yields CASSLIARTGGTDTQYF.

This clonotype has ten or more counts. The CDR3 spells CASSTQAGVRQETQYF. In nucleotides, the CDR3 is TGTGCCAGCAGCACTCAAGCGGGAGTCCGCCAAGAGACCCAGTACTTC. This sequence joins TRBV7-2 and TRBJ2-5; TRBD2 matches 8 bases. The germline V gene has CDR1 SGHTA and CDR2 FQGNSA. V trimming: 5 bases; J trimming: 1 base; junction bases outside the gene matches: 9. The CDR3 extends over 16 amino acids.

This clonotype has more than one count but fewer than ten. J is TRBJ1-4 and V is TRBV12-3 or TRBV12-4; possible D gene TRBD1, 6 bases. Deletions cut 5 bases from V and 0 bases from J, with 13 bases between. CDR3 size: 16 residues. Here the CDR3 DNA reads TGTGCCAGCAGTCCGAGAAGGACAGCAACTAATGAAAAACTGTTTTTT. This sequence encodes CASSPRRTATNEKLFF.

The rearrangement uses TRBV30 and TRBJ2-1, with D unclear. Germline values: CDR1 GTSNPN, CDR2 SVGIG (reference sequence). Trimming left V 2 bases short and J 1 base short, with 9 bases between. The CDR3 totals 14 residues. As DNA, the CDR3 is TGTGCCTGGAGTACCTCCCCATCCTACAATGAGCAGTTCTTC. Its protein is CAWSTSPSYNEQFF.

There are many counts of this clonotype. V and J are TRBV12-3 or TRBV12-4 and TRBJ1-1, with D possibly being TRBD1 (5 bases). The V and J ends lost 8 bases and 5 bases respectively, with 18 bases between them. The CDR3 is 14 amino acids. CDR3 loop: CASAGPTGGTEAFF. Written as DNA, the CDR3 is TGTGCCAGCGCAGGACCTACAGGAGGGACTGAAGCTTTCTTT.

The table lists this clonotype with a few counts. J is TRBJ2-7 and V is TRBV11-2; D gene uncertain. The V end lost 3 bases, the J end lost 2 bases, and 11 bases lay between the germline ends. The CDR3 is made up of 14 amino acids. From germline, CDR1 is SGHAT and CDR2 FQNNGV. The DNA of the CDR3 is TGTGCCAGCAGCTTTATTCCGATTACCTACGAGCAGTACTTC. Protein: CASSFIPITYEQYF.

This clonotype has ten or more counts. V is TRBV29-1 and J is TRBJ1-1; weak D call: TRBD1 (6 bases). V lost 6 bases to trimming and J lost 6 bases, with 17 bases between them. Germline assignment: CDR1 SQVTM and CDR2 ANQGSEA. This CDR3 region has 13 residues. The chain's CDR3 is CSVMTGEGAEAFF. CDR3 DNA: TGCAGCGTGATGACAGGCGAAGGGGCTGAAGCTTTCTTT.

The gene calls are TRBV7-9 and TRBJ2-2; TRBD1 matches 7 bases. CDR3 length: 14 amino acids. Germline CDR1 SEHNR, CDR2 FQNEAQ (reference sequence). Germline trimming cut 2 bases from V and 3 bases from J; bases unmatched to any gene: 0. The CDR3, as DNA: TGTGCCAGCAGCTTACAGGGGGACACCGGGGAGCTGTTTTTT. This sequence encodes CASSLQGDTGELFF.

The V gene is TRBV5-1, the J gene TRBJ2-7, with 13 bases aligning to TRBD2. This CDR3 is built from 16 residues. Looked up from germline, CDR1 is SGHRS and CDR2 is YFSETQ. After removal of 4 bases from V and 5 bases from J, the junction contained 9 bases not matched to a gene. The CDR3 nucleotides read TGCGCCAGCAGCGACAAACCGGGACTAGCGGGAAACGAGCAGTACTTC. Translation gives CASSDKPGLAGNEQYF.

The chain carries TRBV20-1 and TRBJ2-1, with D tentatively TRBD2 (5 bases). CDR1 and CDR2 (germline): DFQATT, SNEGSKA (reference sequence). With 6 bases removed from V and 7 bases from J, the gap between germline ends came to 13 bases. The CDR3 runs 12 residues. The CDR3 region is CSAPRRVNEQFF. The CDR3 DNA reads TGCAGTGCCCCTAGGCGGGTAAATGAGCAGTTCTTC.

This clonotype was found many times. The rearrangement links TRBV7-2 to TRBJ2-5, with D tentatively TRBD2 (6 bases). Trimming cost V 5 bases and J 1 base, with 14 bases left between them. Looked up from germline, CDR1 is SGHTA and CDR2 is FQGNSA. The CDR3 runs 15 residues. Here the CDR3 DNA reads TGTGCCAGCAGCCCAGGAGGGCTCCCCCAAGAGACCCAGTACTTC. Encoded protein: CASSPGGLPQETQYF.

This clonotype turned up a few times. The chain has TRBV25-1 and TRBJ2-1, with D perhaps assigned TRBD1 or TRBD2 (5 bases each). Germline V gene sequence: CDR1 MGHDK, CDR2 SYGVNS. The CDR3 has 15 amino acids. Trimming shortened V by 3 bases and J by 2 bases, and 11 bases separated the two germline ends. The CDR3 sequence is CASSEAGATYNEQFF. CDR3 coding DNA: TGTGCCAGCAGTGAGGCCGGGGCGACCTACAATGAGCAGTTCTTC.